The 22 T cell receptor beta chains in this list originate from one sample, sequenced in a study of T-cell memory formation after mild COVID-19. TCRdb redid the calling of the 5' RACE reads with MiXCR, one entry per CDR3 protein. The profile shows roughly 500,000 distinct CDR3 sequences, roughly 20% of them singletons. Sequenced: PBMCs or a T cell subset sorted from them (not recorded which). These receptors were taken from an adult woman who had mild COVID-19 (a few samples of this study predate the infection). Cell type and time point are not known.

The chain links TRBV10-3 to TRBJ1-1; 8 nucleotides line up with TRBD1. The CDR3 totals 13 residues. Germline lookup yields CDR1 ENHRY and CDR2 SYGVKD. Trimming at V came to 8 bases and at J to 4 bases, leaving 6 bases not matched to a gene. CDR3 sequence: CAIEDRVGTEAFF. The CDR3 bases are TGTGCCATCGAGGACAGGGTGGGCACTGAAGCTTTCTTT.

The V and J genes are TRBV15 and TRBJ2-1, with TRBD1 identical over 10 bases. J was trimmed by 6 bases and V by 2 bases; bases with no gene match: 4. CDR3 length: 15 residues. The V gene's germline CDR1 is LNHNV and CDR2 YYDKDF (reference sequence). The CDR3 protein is CATSRSRTGGNEQFF. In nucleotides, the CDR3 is TGTGCCACCAGCAGATCTCGGACAGGGGGCAATGAGCAGTTCTTC. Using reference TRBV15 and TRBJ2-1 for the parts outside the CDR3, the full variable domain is DAMVIQNPRYQVTQFGKPVTLSCSQTLNHNVMYWYQQKSSQAPKLLFHYYDKDFNNEADTPDNFQSRRPNTSFCFLDIRSPGLGDTAMYLCATSRSRTGGNEQFFGPGTRLTVL.

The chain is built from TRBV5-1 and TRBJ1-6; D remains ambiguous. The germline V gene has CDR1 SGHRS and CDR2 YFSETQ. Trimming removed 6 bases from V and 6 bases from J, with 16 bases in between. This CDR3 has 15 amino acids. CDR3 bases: TGCGCCAGCATGTCCGCTTCAGGTTCTAATTCACCCCTCCACTTT. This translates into CASMSASGSNSPLHF.

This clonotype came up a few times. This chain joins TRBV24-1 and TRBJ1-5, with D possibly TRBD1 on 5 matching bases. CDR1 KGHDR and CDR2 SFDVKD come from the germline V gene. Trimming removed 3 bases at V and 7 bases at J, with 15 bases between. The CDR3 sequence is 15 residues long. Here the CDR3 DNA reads TGTGCCACCAGTGATATCGGGGGGGGAGGACAGCCCCAGCATTTT. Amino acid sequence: CATSDIGGGGQPQHF.

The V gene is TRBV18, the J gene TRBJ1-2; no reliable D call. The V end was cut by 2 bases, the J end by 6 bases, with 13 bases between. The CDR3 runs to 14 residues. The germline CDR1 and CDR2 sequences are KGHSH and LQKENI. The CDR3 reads CASSPSGDADGYTF. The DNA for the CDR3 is TGTGCCAGCTCACCAAGCGGGGATGCGGATGGCTACACCTTC. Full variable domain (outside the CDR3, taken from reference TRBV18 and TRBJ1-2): NAGVMQNPRHLVRRRGQEARLRCSPMKGHSHVYWYRQLPEEGLKFMVYLQKENIIDESGMPKERFSAEFPKEGPSILRIQQVVRGDSAAYFCASSPSGDADGYTFGSGTRLTVV.

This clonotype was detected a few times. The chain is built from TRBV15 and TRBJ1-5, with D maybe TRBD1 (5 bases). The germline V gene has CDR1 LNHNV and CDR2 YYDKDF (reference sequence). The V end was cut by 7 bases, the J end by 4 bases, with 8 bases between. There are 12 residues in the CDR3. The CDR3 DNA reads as TGTGCCACCAAGCAGGGAAATCAGCCCCAGCATTTT. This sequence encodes CATKQGNQPQHF.

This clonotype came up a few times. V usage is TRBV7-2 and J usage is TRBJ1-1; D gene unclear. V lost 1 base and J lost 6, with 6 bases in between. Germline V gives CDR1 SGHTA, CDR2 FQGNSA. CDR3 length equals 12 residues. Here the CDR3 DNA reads TGTGCCAGCAGCTTAGTGGTCGCTGAAGCTTTCTTT. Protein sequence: CASSLVVAEAFF.

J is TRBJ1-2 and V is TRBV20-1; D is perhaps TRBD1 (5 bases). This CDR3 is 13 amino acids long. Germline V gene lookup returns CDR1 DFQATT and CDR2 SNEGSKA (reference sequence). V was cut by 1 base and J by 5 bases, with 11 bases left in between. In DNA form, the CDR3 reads TGCAGTGCTAGAGGGGGCAGGGTTTATGGCTACACCTTC. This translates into CSARGGRVYGYTF.

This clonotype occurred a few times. The chain's CDR3 is CASSHLTGDGDQYF. The CDR3 region has the DNA TGCGCCAGCAGCCACCTGACAGGGGATGGAGACCAGTACTTC. This chain connects TRBV4-1 to TRBJ2-5, with 8 nucleotides matching TRBD1. The germline CDR1 and CDR2 sequences are MGHRA and YSYEKL. The CDR3 runs 14 residues. V lost 3 bases, J lost 10 bases, and 10 bases stayed unmatched.

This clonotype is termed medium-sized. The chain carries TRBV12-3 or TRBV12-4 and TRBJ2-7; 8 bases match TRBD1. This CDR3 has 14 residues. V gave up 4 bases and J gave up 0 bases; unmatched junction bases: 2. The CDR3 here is CASSSTGGSYEQYF. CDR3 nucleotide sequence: TGTGCCAGCAGTTCAACAGGGGGCTCCTACGAGCAGTACTTC.

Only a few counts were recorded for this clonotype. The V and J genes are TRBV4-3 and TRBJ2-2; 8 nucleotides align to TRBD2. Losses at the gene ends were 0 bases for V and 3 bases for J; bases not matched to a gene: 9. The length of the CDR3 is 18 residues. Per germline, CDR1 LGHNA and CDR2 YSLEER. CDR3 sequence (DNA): TGCGCCAGCAGCCAAGATTTTAGCGGGGTGTTCCACACCGGGGAGCTGTTTTTT. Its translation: CASSQDFSGVFHTGELFF.

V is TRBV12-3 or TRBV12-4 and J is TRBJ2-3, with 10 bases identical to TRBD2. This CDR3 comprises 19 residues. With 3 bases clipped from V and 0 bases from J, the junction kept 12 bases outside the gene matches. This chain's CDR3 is CASSFRRQGLAKSTDTQYF. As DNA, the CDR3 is TGTGCCAGCAGTTTTCGAAGACAGGGACTAGCGAAGAGCACAGATACGCAGTATTTT.

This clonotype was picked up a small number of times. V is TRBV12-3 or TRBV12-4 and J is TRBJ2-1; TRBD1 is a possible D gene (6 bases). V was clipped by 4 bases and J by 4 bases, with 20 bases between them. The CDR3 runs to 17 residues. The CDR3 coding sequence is TGTGCCAGCAGTTCCCGGACAGAACCCCAGACATACAATGAGCAGTTCTTC. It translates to CASSSRTEPQTYNEQFF.

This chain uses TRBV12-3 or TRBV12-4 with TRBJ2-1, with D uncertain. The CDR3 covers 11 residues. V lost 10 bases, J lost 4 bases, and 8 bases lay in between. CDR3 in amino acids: CAIRLYNEQFF. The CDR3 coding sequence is TGTGCCATCAGGCTGTACAATGAGCAGTTCTTC.

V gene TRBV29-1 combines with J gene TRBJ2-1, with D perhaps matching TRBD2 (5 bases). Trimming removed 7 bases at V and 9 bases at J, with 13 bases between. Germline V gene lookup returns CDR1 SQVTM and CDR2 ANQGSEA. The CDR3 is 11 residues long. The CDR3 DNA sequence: TGCAGCGCGACGGTGGAGGTTGAGCAGTTCTTC. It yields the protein CSATVEVEQFF.

CDR3 amino acids: CASSNNLIRGATRGYTF. In DNA, the CDR3 is TGTGCCAGCAGCAACAATCTAATCCGGGGGGCGACCAGGGGTTACACCTTC. The chain links TRBV7-9 to TRBJ1-2; D is perhaps TRBD1 (6 bases). Looked up from germline, CDR1 is SEHNR and CDR2 is FQNEAQ (reference sequence). V gave up 5 bases and J gave up 11 bases, with 30 bases separating them. The CDR3 consists of 17 residues. The whole variable domain, remainder taken from reference TRBV7-9 and TRBJ1-2, is DTGVSQNPRHKITKRGQNVTFRCDPISEHNRLYWYRQTLGQGPEFLTYFQNEAQLEKSRLLSDRFSAERPKGSFSTLEIQRTEQGDSAMYLCASSNNLIRGATRGYTFGSGTRLTVV.

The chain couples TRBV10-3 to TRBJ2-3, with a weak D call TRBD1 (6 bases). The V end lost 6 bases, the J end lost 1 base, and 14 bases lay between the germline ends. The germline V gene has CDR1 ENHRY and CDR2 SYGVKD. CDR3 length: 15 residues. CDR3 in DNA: TGTGCCATCAGAACTCCGGGACAAGGCACAGATACGCAGTATTTT. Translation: CAIRTPGQGTDTQYF.

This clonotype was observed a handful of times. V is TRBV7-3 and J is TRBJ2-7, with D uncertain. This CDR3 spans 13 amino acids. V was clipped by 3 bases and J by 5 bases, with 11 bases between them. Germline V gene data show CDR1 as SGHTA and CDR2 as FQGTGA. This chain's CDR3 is CASSFSGFDEQYF. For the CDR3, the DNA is TGTGCCAGCAGCTTCTCCGGGTTTGACGAGCAGTACTTC.

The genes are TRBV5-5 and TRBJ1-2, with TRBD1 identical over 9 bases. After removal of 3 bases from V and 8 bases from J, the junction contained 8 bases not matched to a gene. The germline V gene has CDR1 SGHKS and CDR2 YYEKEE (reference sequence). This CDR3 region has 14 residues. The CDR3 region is CASSSGTGMGGYTF. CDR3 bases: TGTGCCAGCAGCTCTGGGACAGGGATGGGGGGCTACACCTTC.

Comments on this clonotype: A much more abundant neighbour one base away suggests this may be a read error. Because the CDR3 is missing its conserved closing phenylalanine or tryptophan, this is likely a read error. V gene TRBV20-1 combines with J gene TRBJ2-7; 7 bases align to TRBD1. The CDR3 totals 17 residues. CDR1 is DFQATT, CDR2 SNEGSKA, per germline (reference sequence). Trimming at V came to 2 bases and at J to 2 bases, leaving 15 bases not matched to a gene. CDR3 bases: TGCAGTGCTAGACCTCACTCCCCCGGACAGGTAACCTACGAGCAGTACTTA. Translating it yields CSARPHSPGQVTYEQYL.

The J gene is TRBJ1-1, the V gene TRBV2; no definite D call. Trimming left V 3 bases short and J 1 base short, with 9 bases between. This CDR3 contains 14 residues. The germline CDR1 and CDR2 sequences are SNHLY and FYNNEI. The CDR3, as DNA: TGTGCCAGCAGTGAGGTGCCACAGAACACTGAAGCTTTCTTT. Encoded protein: CASSEVPQNTEAFF.

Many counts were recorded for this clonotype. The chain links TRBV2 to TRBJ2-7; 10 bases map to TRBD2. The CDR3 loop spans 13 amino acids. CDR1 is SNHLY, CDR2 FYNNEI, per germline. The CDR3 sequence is CASTSGVSYEQYF. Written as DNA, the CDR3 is TGTGCATCTACTAGCGGGGTGTCCTACGAGCAGTACTTC.